These 3 T cell receptor beta chains came from one sample sequenced in a study of T cell repertoires in cytomegalovirus infection. These receptors lack a known antigen. TCRdb reprocessed the reads via MiXCR and lists one record per CDR3 protein. The sample has about a million distinct CDR3 sequences, 31% seen once. The sample in question was cultured CD8+ T cells from PBMCs, obtained from culture after CMV antigen stimulation. Receptor source: a human donor in good health (CMV status not recorded). Some clones in this sample may be carry-over from other donors' samples.

This chain uses TRBV20-1 with TRBJ2-5, with a tentative D call TRBD2 (7 bases). With 5 bases removed from V and 5 bases from J, the gap between germline ends came to 21 bases. The CDR3 is 15 amino acids. Germline assignment: CDR1 DFQATT and CDR2 SNEGSKA (reference sequence). The CDR3: CSAPGGRGNFETQYF. The CDR3 DNA reads TGCAGTGCTCCCGGGGGGCGGGGGAACTTTGAGACCCAGTACTTC.

This clonotype was observed a few times. The V gene is TRBV6-2 or TRBV6-3, the J gene TRBJ2-3; D gene unclear. From germline, CDR1 is MNHEY and CDR2 SVGEGT. CDR3 size: 15 residues. The V end lost 2 bases, the J end lost 2 bases, and 11 bases lay between the germline ends. This CDR3 reads CASSYGEHATDTQYF. As DNA, the CDR3 is TGTGCCAGCAGTTACGGGGAACACGCCACAGATACGCAGTATTTT.

The chain is built from TRBV19 and TRBJ2-1, with 9 bases aligning to TRBD2. Germline V gene data show CDR1 as LNHDA and CDR2 as SQIVND (reference sequence). The V and J ends lost 1 base and 9 bases, in that order; junction bases with no gene match: 4. The CDR3 sequence is 14 residues long. Written as DNA, the CDR3 is TGTGCCAGTAGTATAGGCGGGGGGGCGGGTGAGCAGTTCTTC. It encodes CASSIGGGAGEQFF.